This T cell receptor beta chain emerged from a study of vaccination effects on CD4 cells after COVID-19. Broader study findings: Late post-vaccination, clones induced by infection and those induced by vaccine underwent marked clonal contraction.

Antigen-specific CD4+ T cell clonotypes were called by their expansion after viral peptide-pool culture in ViraFEST. At the end of 10 days of culture, CD4+ T cells were isolated. Subjects were given two BNT162b2 or mRNA-1273 vaccine doses. Prior SARS-CoV-2 infection was absent in the vaccine recipients, as shown by negative nucleocapsid antibodies. Two million PBMC were seeded per well and grown in the presence of about 9 IU/ml IL-2 and 8.5 to 10 ug/ml peptides. Trimming shortened V by 2 bases and J by 5 bases, and 19 bases separated the two germline ends. This CDR3 is built from 17 residues. Germline V gene lookup returns CDR1 MNHNS and CDR2 SASEGT. About this clone: The target antigen is unknown.

Here immunoSEQ multiplex PCR was the method, and the copy in TCRdb shows in-frame clones only, minus some. The sample includes fewer than 15,000 clones, approximately 70% of them seen just once. The source is a human donor who received a COVID-19 vaccine. The sequences come from CD4+ T cells from PBMCs cultured with HCoV-NL63 spike peptides, collected after COVID-19 vaccination. This chain uses TRBV6-1 with TRBJ1-5; D unclear. This CDR3 is CASSEFFSGRVYQPQHF. The CDR3 bases are TGTGCCAGCAGTGAATTTTTTTCGGGTAGGGTTTATCAGCCCCAGCATTTT.